This T cell receptor beta chain originates from a study of control samples from healthy donors and cancer patients. The CDR3 is 15 residues long. Germline V gene sequence: CDR1 DFQATT, CDR2 SNEGSKA (reference sequence). J gave up 9 bases and V 3 bases, and 12 bases lay outside the gene matches. The assay was immunoSEQ multiplex PCR, and TCRdb's table has in-frame clones only and misses some. The table includes 250,000 to 300,000 clones, more than 65% detected once. V usage is TRBV20-1 and J usage is TRBJ2-1, with TRBD1 matching over 9 bases. The source is a woman aged 60 to 75 with lung cancer. The sample was PBMCs. In DNA, the CDR3 is TGCAGTGCTAGTGTAAATCACAGGGGGCAGGGTGAGCAGTTCTTC. Encoded protein: CSASVNHRGQGEQFF.